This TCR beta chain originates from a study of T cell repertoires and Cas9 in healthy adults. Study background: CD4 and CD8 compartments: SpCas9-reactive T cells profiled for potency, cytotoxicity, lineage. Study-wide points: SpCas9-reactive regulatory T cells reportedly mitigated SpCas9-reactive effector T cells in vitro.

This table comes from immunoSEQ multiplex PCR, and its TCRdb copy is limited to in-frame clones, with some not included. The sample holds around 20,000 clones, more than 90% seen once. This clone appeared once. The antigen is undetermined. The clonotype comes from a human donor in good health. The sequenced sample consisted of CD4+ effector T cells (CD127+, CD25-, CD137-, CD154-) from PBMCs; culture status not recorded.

The CDR3, as DNA: TGTGCCAGCACCGATCTGTGGGGCCTCTATGGCTACACCTTC. It codes for CASTDLWGLYGYTF. V gene TRBV6-5 combines with J gene TRBJ1-2; a possible D gene is TRBD1 (5 bases). This CDR3 region has 14 residues. V lost 7 bases and J lost 4, with 16 bases in between. Germline V lookup: CDR1 MNHEY, CDR2 SVGAGI.